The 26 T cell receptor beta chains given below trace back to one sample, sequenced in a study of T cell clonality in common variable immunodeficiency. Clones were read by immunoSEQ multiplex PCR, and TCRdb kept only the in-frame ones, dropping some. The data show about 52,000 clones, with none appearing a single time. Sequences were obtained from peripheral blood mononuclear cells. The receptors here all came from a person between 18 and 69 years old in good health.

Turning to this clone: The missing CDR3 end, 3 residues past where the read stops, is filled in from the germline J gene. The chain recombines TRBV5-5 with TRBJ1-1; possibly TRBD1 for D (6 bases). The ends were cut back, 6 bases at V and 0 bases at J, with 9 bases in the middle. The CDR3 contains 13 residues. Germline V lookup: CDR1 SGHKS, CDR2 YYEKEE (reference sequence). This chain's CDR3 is CASNQGLNTEAFF. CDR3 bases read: TGTGCCAGCAACCAGGGGTTGAACACTGAA.

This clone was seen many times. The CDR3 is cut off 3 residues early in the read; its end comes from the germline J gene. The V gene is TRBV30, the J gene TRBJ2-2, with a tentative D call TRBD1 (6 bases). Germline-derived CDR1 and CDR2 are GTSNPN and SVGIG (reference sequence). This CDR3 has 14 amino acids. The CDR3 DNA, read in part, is TGTGCCTGGAGTCGCCAGGGGTCTAATGAAAAG. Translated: CAWSRQGSNEK. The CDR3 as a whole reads CAWSRQGSNEKLFF.

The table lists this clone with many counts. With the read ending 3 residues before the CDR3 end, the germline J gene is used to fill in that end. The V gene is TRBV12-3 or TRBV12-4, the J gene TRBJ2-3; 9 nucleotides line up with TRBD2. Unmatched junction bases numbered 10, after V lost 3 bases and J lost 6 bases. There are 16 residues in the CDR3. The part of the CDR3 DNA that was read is TGTGCCAGCAGTTTCTGGCGGGGGGGCTCTTACGATACG. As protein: CASSFWRGGSYDT. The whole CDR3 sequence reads CASSFWRGGSYDTQYF.

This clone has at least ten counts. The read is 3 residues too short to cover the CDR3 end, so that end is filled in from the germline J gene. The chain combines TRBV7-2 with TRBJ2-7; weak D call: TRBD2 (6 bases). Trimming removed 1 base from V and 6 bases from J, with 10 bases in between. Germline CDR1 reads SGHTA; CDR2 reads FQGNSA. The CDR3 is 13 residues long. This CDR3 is CASSLVLAREQYF. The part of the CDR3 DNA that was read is TGTGCCAGCAGCTTAGTTCTAGCGCGCGAG.

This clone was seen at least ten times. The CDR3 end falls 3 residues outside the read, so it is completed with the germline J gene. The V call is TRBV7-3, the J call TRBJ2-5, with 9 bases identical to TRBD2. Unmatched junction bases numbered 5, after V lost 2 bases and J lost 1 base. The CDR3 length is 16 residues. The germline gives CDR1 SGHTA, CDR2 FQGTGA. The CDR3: CASSLASGEGQETQYF. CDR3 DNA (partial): TGTGCCAGCAGCTTAGCTAGCGGGGAAGGCCAAGAGACC. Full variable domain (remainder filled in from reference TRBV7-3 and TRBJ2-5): GAGVSQTPSNKVTEKGKYVELRCDPISGHTALYWYRQSLGQGPEFLIYFQGTGAADDSGLPNDRFFAVRPEGSVSTLKIQRTERGDSAVYLCASSLASGEGQETQYFGPGTRLLVL.

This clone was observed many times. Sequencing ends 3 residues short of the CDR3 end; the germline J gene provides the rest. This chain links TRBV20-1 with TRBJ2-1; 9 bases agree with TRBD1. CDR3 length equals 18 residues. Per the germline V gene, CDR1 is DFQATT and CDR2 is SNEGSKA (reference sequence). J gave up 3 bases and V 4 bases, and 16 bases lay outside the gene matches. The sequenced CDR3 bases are TGCAGTGCTATGCACCGGGACAGGGCCAAGTACGACTACAATGAG. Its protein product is CSAMHRDRAKYDYNE. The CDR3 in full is CSAMHRDRAKYDYNEQFF.

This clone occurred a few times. Here the CDR3 reads CASSYGTSTDTYTF. The sequenced part of the CDR3 DNA is TGTGCCAGCAGTTACGGGACTAGCACAGATACC. The chain is built from TRBV6-2 or TRBV6-3 and TRBJ1-2; the D gene is possibly TRBD1 (5 bases). With the read ending 3 residues before the CDR3 end, the germline J gene is used to fill in that end. Germline CDR1 and CDR2: MNHEY and SVGEGT. This CDR3 spans 14 amino acids.

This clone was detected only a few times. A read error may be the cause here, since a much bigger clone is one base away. The sequenced CDR3 bases are TGTGCCAGCAGCTTACAGGGTTACGAG. This translates into CASSLQGYE. The full CDR3 sequence reads CASSLQGYEQYF. This rearrangement joins TRBV7-9 to TRBJ2-7; D perhaps matches TRBD1 (5 bases). The observed sequence ends 3 residues before the CDR3 terminus, with the missing tail filled in from the germline J gene. CDR3 size: 12 residues. The ends were cut back, 2 bases at V and 4 bases at J, with 6 bases in the middle. CDR1 and CDR2 (germline): SEHNR, FQNEAQ (reference sequence).

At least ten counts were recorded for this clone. CDR3 in amino acids: CASSAGLVRETQYF. The sequenced CDR3 bases are TGCGCCAGCAGCGCCGGACTAGTGAGGGAGACC. The V gene is TRBV5-1, the J gene TRBJ2-5; 7 nucleotides align to TRBD2. The read halts 3 residues ahead of the CDR3 end, with the missing end drawn from the germline J gene. The germline V gene has CDR1 SGHRS and CDR2 YFSETQ. V trimming: 4 bases; J trimming: 5 bases; junction bases outside the gene matches: 8. There are 14 residues in the CDR3.

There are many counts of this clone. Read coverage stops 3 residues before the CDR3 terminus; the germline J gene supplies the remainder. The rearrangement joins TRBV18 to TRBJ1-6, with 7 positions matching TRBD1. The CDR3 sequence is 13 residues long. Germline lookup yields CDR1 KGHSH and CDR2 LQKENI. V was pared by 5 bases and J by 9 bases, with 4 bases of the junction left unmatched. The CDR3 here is CASSDRAASPLHF. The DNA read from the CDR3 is TGTGCCAGCTCAGACAGGGCGGCTTCACCC.

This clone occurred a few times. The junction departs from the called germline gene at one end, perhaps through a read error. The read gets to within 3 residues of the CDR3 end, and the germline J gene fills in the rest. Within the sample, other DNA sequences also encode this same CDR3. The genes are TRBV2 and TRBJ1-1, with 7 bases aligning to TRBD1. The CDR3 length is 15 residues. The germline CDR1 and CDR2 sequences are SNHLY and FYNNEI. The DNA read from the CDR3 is TGTGCCAGCAGTGCTCGGACAGGACGAAACACTGAG. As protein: CASSARTGRNTE. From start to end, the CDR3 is CASSARTGRNTEAFF.

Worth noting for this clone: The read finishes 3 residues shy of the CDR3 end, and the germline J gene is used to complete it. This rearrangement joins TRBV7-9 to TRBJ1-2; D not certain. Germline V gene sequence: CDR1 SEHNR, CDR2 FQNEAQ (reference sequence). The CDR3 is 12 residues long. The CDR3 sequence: CASSSLSGDYTF. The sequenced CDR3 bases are TGTGCCAGCAGCTCGTTATCGGGTGAC.

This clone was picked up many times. The CDR3 loop is CASKASEASTDTQYF. CDR3 DNA (partial): TGTGCCAGTAAGGCTAGCGAAGCTAGCACAGATACG. The genes are TRBV19 and TRBJ2-3, with D possibly being TRBD2 (6 bases). The read ends 3 residues before the CDR3 terminus; that terminus is restored from the germline J gene. Germline CDR1 and CDR2: LNHDA and SQIVND (reference sequence). The ends were cut back, 7 bases at V and 0 bases at J, with 14 bases in the middle. The CDR3 has 15 amino acids. The entire variable domain, with the rest obtained from reference TRBV19 and TRBJ2-3, is as follows: DGGITQSPKYLFRKEGQNVTLSCEQNLNHDAMYWYRQDPGQGLRLIYYSQIVNDFQKGDIAEGYSVSREKKESFPLTVTSAQKNPTAFYLCASKASEASTDTQYFGPGTRLTVL.

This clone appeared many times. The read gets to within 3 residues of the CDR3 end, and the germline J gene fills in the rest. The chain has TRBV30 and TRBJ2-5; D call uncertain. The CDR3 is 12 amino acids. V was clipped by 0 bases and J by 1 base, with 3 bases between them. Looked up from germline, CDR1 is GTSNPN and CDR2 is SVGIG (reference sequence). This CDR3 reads CAWSVIQETQYF. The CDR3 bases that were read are TGTGCCTGGAGTGTCATCCAAGAGACC.

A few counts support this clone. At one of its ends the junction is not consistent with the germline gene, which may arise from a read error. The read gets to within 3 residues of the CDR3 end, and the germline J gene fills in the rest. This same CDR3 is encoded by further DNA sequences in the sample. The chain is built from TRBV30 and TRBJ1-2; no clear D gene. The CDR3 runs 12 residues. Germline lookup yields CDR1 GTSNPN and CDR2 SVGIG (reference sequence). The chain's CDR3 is CAWSRTGYGYTF. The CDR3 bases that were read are TGTGCCTGGAGCCGTACGGGGTATGGT.

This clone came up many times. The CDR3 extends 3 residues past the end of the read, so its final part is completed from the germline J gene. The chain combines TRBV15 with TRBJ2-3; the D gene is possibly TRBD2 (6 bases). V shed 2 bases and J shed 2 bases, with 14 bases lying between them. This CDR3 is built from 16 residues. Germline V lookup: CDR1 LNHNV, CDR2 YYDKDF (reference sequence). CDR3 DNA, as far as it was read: TGTGCCACCAGCAGAATCCCGGGACTCCACACAGATACG. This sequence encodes CATSRIPGLHTDT. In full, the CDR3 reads CATSRIPGLHTDTQYF. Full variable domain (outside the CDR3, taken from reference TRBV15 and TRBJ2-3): DAMVIQNPRYQVTQFGKPVTLSCSQTLNHNVMYWYQQKSSQAPKLLFHYYDKDFNNEADTPDNFQSRRPNTSFCFLDIRSPGLGDTAMYLCATSRIPGLHTDTQYFGPGTRLTVL.

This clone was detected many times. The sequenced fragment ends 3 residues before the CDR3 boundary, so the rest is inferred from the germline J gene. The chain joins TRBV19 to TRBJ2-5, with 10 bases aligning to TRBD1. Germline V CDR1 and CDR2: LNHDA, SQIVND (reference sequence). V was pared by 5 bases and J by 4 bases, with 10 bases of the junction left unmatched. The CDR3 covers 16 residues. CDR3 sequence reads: CASSYRDRGPRETQYF. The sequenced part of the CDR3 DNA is TGTGCCAGTAGTTACCGGGACAGGGGCCCTAGAGAGACC.

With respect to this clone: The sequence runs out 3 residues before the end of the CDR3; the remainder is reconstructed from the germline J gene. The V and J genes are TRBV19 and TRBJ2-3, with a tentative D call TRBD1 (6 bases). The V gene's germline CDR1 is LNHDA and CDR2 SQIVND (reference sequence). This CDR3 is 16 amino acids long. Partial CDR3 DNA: TGTGCCAGTAGTGAGAACCGGGACACCGGCCAAGAGACG. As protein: CASSENRDTGQET. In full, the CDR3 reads CASSENRDTGQETQYF.

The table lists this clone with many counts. CDR3 protein: CASSDRVEDTQYF. The CDR3 bases that were read are TGTGCCAGCAGCGACAGGGTTGAAGATACG. The chain employs TRBV11-3 and TRBJ2-3, with 7 bases matching TRBD1. With the read ending 3 residues before the CDR3 end, the germline J gene is used to fill in that end. The V segment lost 5 bases and the J segment 5 bases; nucleotides outside the gene matches: 4. Per germline, CDR1 SGHNT and CDR2 YENEEA. The CDR3 contains 13 residues. Supplemented by reference TRBV11-3 and TRBJ2-3, the full variable domain reads EAGVVQSPRYKIIEKKQPVAFWCNPISGHNTLYWYLQNLGQGPELLIRYENEEAVDDSQLPKDRFSAERLKGVDSTLKIQPAELGDSAVYLCASSDRVEDTQYFGPGTRLTVL.

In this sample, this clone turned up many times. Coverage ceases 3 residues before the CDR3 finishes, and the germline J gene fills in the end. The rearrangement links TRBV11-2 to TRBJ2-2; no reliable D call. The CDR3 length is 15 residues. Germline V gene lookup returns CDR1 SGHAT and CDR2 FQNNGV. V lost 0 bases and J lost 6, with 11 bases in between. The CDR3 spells CASSLDLWSAGELFF. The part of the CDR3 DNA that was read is TGTGCCAGCAGCTTAGATTTGTGGTCGGCCGGGGAG.

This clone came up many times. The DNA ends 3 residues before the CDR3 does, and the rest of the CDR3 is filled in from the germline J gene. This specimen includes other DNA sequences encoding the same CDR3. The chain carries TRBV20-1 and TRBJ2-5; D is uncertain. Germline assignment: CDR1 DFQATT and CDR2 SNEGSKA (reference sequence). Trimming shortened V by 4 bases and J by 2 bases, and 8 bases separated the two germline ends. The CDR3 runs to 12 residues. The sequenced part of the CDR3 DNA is TGCAGTGCTACCTTGTTACAAGAGACC. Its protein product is CSATLLQET. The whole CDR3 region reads CSATLLQETQYF.

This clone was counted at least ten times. Incomplete CDR3 DNA: TGTGCCAGCAGCCTGGATACG. It codes for CASSLDT. In full, the CDR3 reads CASSLDTQYF. The chain has TRBV7-2 and TRBJ2-3; D remains ambiguous. The read terminates 3 residues ahead of where the CDR3 ends, so the germline J gene completes it. V was cut by 5 bases and J by 6 bases, with 3 bases left in between. The CDR3 totals 10 residues. In germline, CDR1 is SGHTA, CDR2 FQGNSA.

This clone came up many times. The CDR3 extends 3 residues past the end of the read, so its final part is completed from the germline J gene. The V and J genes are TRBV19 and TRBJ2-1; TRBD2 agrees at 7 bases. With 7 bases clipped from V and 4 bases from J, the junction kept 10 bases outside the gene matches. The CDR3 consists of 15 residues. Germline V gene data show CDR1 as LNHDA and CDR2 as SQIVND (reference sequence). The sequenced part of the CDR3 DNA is TGTGCCAGTACCCGGGACTATGAAGAGTACAATGAG. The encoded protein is CASTRDYEEYNE. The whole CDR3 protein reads CASTRDYEEYNEQFF.

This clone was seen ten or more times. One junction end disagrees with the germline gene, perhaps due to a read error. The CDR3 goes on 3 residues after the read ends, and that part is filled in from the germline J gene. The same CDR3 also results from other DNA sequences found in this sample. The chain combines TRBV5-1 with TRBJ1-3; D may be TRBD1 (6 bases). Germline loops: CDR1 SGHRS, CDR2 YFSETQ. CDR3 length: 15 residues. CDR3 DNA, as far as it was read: TGCGCCAGCAGCTTGGGGACAGACTCTGGAAACACG. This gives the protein CASSLGTDSGNT. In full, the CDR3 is CASSLGTDSGNTIYF.

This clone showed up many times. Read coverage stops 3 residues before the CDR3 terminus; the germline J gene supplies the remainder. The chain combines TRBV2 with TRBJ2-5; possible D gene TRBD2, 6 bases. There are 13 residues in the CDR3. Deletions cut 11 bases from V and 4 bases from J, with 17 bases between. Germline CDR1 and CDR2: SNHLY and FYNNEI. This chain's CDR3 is CASVGQGLETQYF. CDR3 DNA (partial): TGTGCCTCCGTCGGTCAGGGACTAGAGACC.

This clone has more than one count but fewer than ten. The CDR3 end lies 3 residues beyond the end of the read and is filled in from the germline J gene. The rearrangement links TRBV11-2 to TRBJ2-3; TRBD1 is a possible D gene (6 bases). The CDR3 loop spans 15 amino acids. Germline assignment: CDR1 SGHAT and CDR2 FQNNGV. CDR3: CASSLDRGSNQPQYF. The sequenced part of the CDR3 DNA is TGTGCCAGCAGCTTAGACAGGGGTAGCAATCAGCCG.